This passage covers 18 T cell receptor beta chains from one sample sequenced in a study of control samples from healthy donors and cancer patients. Using immunoSEQ multiplex PCR, the repertoire was profiled, and TCRdb retains in-frame clones only, with some absent. This table holds approximately 210,000 clones, roughly nine tenths found once. What was sequenced was blood. The receptors shown here come from a man in his thirties or forties in good health.

The V and J genes are TRBV19 and TRBJ2-1; 11 nucleotides align to TRBD2. The J segment lost 7 bases and the V segment lost 1 base, leaving 3 bases of the junction unmatched. CDR1 is LNHDA and CDR2 is SQIVND in the germline V gene (reference sequence). There are 15 residues in the CDR3. CDR3 in DNA: TGTGCCAGTAGTATAGTCCTAGCGGGAGGTAATGAGCAGTTCTTC. Its translation is CASSIVLAGGNEQFF.

The chain joins TRBV11-3 to TRBJ1-3; D not certain. CDR3 size: 13 residues. Between the trimmed V and J ends, which lost 3 bases and 2 bases, there was a span of 5 bases. CDR1 is SGHNT and CDR2 is YENEEA in the germline V gene. The CDR3 reads CASSFTTGNTIYF. The CDR3 DNA reads TGTGCCAGCAGCTTCACAACTGGAAACACCATATATTTT. Full variable domain (rest looked up from reference TRBV11-3 and TRBJ1-3): EAGVVQSPRYKIIEKKQPVAFWCNPISGHNTLYWYLQNLGQGPELLIRYENEEAVDDSQLPKDRFSAERLKGVDSTLKIQPAELGDSAVYLCASSFTTGNTIYFGEGSWLTVV.

The count of this clone is one. This chain joins TRBV4-2 and TRBJ1-3, with D unresolved. CDR3 size: 16 residues. CDR1 is LGHNA and CDR2 is YNFKEQ in the germline V gene. The V end lost 0 bases, the J end lost 0 bases, and 9 bases lay between the germline ends. CDR3 in DNA: TGTGCCAGCAGCCAAGAGCGGCGATTCTCTGGAAACACCATATATTTT. This gives the protein CASSQERRFSGNTIYF.

V is TRBV14 and J is TRBJ1-1; 8 bases are a match to TRBD1. The CDR3 is made up of 17 amino acids. V gave up 3 bases and J gave up 0 bases; unmatched junction bases: 9. Germline V gene data show CDR1 as SGHDN and CDR2 as FVKESK. In DNA, the CDR3 is TGTGCCAGCAGCCAGAAGCTCGGGACAGGATTGAACACTGAAGCTTTCTTT. It codes for CASSQKLGTGLNTEAFF.

This chain uses TRBV19 with TRBJ1-1, with D tentatively TRBD1 (6 bases). Trimming removed 3 bases from V and 1 base from J, with 12 bases in between. Germline CDR1 reads LNHDA; CDR2 reads SQIVND (reference sequence). CDR3 size: 15 residues. CDR3 DNA: TGTGCCAGTAGTATTTTGGGGGGCGCGAACACTGAAGCTTTCTTT. Translated: CASSILGGANTEAFF.

The chain joins TRBV7-9 to TRBJ1-6, with a weak D call TRBD1 (5 bases). The CDR3 covers 16 residues. The germline V and J ends were trimmed by 6 bases and 5 bases, with 17 bases remaining between them. CDR1 is SEHNR, CDR2 FQNEAQ, per germline (reference sequence). CDR3 coding DNA: TGTGCCAGCAGATTTGGGGGTGCTACGGATAATTCACCCCTCCACTTT. Translating it yields CASRFGGATDNSPLHF.

The genes are TRBV5-1 and TRBJ2-1, with 8 bases that match TRBD1. The CDR3 runs 16 residues. Per the germline V gene, CDR1 is SGHRS and CDR2 is YFSETQ. With 0 bases clipped from V and 7 bases from J, the junction kept 9 bases outside the gene matches. The CDR3 sequence is CASSLAWQGAGNEQFF. CDR3 coding DNA: TGCGCCAGCAGCTTGGCCTGGCAGGGGGCGGGTAATGAGCAGTTCTTC.

The chain uses TRBV4-1 and TRBJ2-7; 9 nucleotides agree with TRBD1. Trimming removed 4 bases from V and 4 bases from J; junction bases left unmatched: 5. This CDR3 is 14 amino acids long. Per the germline V gene, CDR1 is MGHRA and CDR2 is YSYEKL. The CDR3 coding sequence is TGCGCCAGCAGCCTACAGGGGGCGGGGTACGAGCAGTACTTC. It is translated as CASSLQGAGYEQYF.

This chain uses TRBV7-9 with TRBJ2-1; D may be TRBD1 (5 bases). This CDR3 has 16 amino acids. Germline lookup yields CDR1 SEHNR and CDR2 FQNEAQ (reference sequence). V lost 0 bases, J lost 6 bases, and 15 bases lay in between. This CDR3 is CASSLAAGWPTNEQFF. The DNA of the CDR3 is TGTGCCAGCAGCTTAGCGGCAGGGTGGCCTACCAATGAGCAGTTCTTC.

This sequence joins TRBV14 and TRBJ2-1; perhaps TRBD2 as D (6 bases). CDR1 is SGHDN and CDR2 is FVKESK in the germline V gene. The CDR3 is made up of 14 amino acids. The V gene lost 4 bases and the J gene lost 5 bases, with 12 bases spanning the gap. CDR3 residues: CASSPPGLHNEQFF. Written as DNA, the CDR3 is TGTGCCAGCAGCCCCCCGGGACTGCACAATGAGCAGTTCTTC. Supplemented by reference TRBV14 and TRBJ2-1, the full variable domain reads EAGVTQFPSHSVIEKGQTVTLRCDPISGHDNLYWYRRVMGKEIKFLLHFVKESKQDESGMPNNRFLAERTGGTYSTLKVQPAELEDSGVYFCASSPPGLHNEQFFGPGTRLTVL.

The chain combines TRBV18 with TRBJ2-3; 7 bases agree with TRBD1. Germline assignment: CDR1 KGHSH and CDR2 LQKENI. This CDR3 has 17 residues. Losses at the gene ends were 3 bases for V and 3 bases for J; bases not matched to a gene: 12. The CDR3 bases are TGTGCCAGCTCACCCGCCGAGGGGGCAACCGCGACAGATACGCAGTATTTT. It encodes CASSPAEGATATDTQYF.

The chain recombines TRBV24-1 with TRBJ1-1; D is undetermined. This CDR3 comprises 14 residues. From germline, CDR1 is KGHDR and CDR2 SFDVKD. Trimming took 0 bases from V and 11 from J, leaving 15 bases between them. The CDR3 coding sequence is TGTGCCACCAGTGATTTGTTTGCTTTCGAGGGCGCTTTCTTT. It is translated as CATSDLFAFEGAFF.

The chain uses TRBV19 and TRBJ1-3; D is perhaps TRBD1 (6 bases). There are 16 residues in the CDR3. Trimming removed 6 bases at V and 3 bases at J, with 18 bases between. CDR1 and CDR2 (germline): LNHDA, SQIVND (reference sequence). Written as DNA, the CDR3 is TGTGCCAGTAGCCCTTGGTCAGGACAGTTTGGAAACACCATATATTTT. Protein: CASSPWSGQFGNTIYF.

This chain uses TRBV7-8 with TRBJ1-1; D not certain. V gave up 5 bases and J gave up 1 base, with 11 bases separating them. Germline V CDR1 and CDR2: SGHVS, FQNEAQ. The CDR3 spans 14 residues. The CDR3 sequence is CASSEMGENTEAFF. Here the CDR3 DNA reads TGTGCCAGCAGCGAGATGGGAGAGAACACTGAAGCTTTCTTT.

The chain recombines TRBV7-8 with TRBJ1-2; D not certain. Trimming took off 1 base at V and 4 bases at J, with 7 bases between the two ends. CDR3 size: 13 residues. Germline CDR1 SGHVS, CDR2 FQNEAQ. The CDR3 bases are TGTGCCAGCAGCTTAGAAATGACCTATGGCTACACCTTC. This translates into CASSLEMTYGYTF.

CDR3 in DNA: TGTGCCTGGGGGACCTTGGCGGCACCCCTCCACTTT. Translating it yields CAWGTLAAPLHF. This chain connects TRBV30 to TRBJ1-6, with D possibly being TRBD1 (5 bases). V was cut by 5 bases and J by 11 bases, with 13 bases left in between. CDR1 and CDR2 from the germline V gene are GTSNPN and SVGIG (reference sequence). This CDR3 comprises 12 residues.

The rearrangement joins TRBV3-1 (or the pseudogene TRBV3-2) to TRBJ1-6, with D possibly TRBD1 on 6 matching bases. The CDR3 has 15 amino acids. Trimming left V 5 bases short and J 8 bases short, with 16 bases between. Germline V lookup: CDR1 LGHDT, CDR2 YNNKEL (reference sequence). DNA of the CDR3: TGTGCCAGCAGCAGGGCGTGGGGGGCTGATTCACCCCTCCACTTT. It encodes CASSRAWGADSPLHF.

This chain joins TRBV12-5 and TRBJ1-1; no reliable D call. This CDR3 spans 11 amino acids. The germline V gene has CDR1 LGHNT and CDR2 FRNRAP. Trimming removed 7 bases at V and 3 bases at J, with 6 bases between. The CDR3 DNA reads TGTGCTAGTGCCTTATACACTGAAGCTTTCTTT. Protein sequence: CASALYTEAFF.